This TCR beta chain comes out of a study of T cells in tuberculosis. Study summary: A South African cohort included IGRA-negative adolescents, latently infected IGRA-positive adolescents and adults with active tuberculosis.

Study-wide results and limits: GEM motif frequencies gave over 60% accuracy; the GMM repertoire gave roughly 87%. Shorter CDR3-alpha in active tuberculosis partly drove smaller distances. Active tuberculosis TCR-alpha repertoires lay closer to GMM-specific TCRs than IGRA-negative controls, suggesting clonal expansion.

In the case of this clone: The antigen is not known.

V shed 1 base and J shed 0 bases, with 8 bases lying between them. The V gene's germline CDR1 is SGHRS and CDR2 YFSETQ. The CDR3 loop spans 15 amino acids. Clones were sequenced by immunoSEQ multiplex PCR, and TCRdb holds only the in-frame ones, with some missing. Seen here are 30,000 to 40,000 clones, about 97% observed once, and the top ten hold approximately 6.2%. The rearrangement joins TRBV5-1 to TRBJ2-1; a weak D match, TRBD2 (5 bases). Sequenced material: PBMCs. The clonotype was recovered from a donor between 10 and 35 years old with latent tuberculosis or without tuberculosis infection. The CDR3 nucleotides are TGCGCCAGCAGCTTGCGGGGAGACTCCTACAATGAGCAGTTCTTC. It specifies CASSLRGDSYNEQFF.